The clone carrying this T cell receptor (beta chain) was detected ten times or more. This record comes from a study of regulatory T cells in long-lasting Graves disease. The overall study: The term persistent Graves' disease signified upward of 5 years on antithyroid drugs with positive TSH receptor antibodies.

CDR3 size: 12 residues. Per the germline V gene, CDR1 is MDHEN and CDR2 is SYDVKM. The V end was cut by 7 bases, the J end by 4 bases, with 11 bases between. The TCR beta library used iRepertoire HTBI primers with Arm-PCR amplification of CDR3. MiXCR, run by TCRdb on the multiplex PCR reads, gives a single entry per CDR3 protein. The repertoire holds a few hundred thousand distinct CDR3 sequences, with around 23% as singletons. As to time point: persistent/refractory GD, antithyroid drugs over 5 years with positive TRAb. Isolated PBMC RNA provided the starting material for the TCR library. The material sequenced was peripheral blood mononuclear cells (PBMCs), taken when the disease was refractory, from a patient treated with antithyroid drugs. The chain uses TRBV28 and TRBJ2-7; no clear D gene. The TCR sequence derives from a female donor with Graves disease. For the CDR3, the DNA is TGTGCCAGCAATTCGGGTGGTTACGAGCAGTACTTC. This gives the protein CASNSGGYEQYF.